These 5 T cell receptor beta chains were sequenced from one sample in a study of blood T cell repertoires in COVID-19. Here immunoSEQ multiplex PCR was the method, and the copy in TCRdb shows in-frame clones only, minus some. Here the sample spans about 240,000 clones, approximately 86% being singletons. Sequenced input: peripheral blood. The receptors shown here come from a man in his 60s who had recovered from COVID-19.

The rearrangement links TRBV11-2 to TRBJ2-2, with TRBD2 identical over 14 bases. The V and J ends lost 4 bases and 6 bases, in that order; junction bases with no gene match: 10. The CDR3 is 18 amino acids. Germline-derived CDR1 and CDR2 are SGHAT and FQNNGV. This chain's CDR3 is CASSSSPGLAGVAGELFF. Here the CDR3 DNA reads TGTGCCAGCAGCTCCTCCCCGGGACTAGCGGGGGTGGCCGGGGAGCTGTTTTTT.

The chain is built from TRBV5-1 and TRBJ1-1, with 12 bases matching TRBD1. Germline V gene lookup returns CDR1 SGHRS and CDR2 YFSETQ. This CDR3 contains 16 residues. The trim removed 4 bases at V and 4 bases at J, leaving 8 bases unmatched. The CDR3 here is CASSPWDRGRSTEAFF. CDR3 in DNA: TGCGCCAGCAGCCCTTGGGACAGGGGGCGATCCACTGAAGCTTTCTTT.

Comments on this clone: The sample contains more than one DNA sequence encoding this CDR3. This sequence joins TRBV6-6 and TRBJ1-3; 8 positions match TRBD1. The CDR3 has 14 residues. Losses at the gene ends were 6 bases for V and 1 base for J; bases not matched to a gene: 2. Germline V gene sequence: CDR1 MNHNY, CDR2 SVGAGI (reference sequence). CDR3 nucleotides: TGTGCCAGCAGCTGGGACAGGTCTGGAAACACCATATATTTT. Protein product: CASSWDRSGNTIYF.

V is TRBV19 and J is TRBJ2-2; 9 bases line up with TRBD2. Looked up from germline, CDR1 is LNHDA and CDR2 is SQIVND (reference sequence). Trimming cost V 9 bases and J 2 bases; bases outside gene matches: 7. The CDR3 is made up of 15 amino acids. The CDR3 sequence: CARPAGGRNTGELFF. The CDR3 region has the DNA TGTGCCAGGCCAGCGGGGGGACGTAACACCGGGGAGCTGTTTTTT.

The J gene is TRBJ2-5, the V gene TRBV6-5, with TRBD1 identical over 10 bases. The CDR3 extends over 15 amino acids. Germline CDR1 and CDR2: MNHEY and SVGAGI. Unmatched junction bases numbered 8, after V lost 5 bases and J lost 5 bases. CDR3 amino acids: CASSPRQGAGETQYF. The CDR3, as DNA: TGTGCCAGCAGTCCGCGACAGGGGGCTGGGGAGACCCAGTACTTC.